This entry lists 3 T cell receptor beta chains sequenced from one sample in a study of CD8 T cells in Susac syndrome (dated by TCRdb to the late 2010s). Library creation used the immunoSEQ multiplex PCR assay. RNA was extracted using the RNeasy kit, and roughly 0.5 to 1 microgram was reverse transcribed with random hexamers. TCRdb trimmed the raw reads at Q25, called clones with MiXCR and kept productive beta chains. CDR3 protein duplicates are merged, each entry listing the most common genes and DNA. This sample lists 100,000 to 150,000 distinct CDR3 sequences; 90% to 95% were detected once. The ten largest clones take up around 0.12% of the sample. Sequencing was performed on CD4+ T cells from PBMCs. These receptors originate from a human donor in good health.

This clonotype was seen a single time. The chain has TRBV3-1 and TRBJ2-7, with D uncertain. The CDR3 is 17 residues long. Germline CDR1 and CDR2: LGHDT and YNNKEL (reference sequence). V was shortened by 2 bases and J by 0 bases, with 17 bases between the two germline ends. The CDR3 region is CASSQRLVTVGSYEQYF. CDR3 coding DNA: TGTGCCAGCAGCCAAAGATTGGTGACGGTAGGCTCCTACGAGCAGTACTTC.

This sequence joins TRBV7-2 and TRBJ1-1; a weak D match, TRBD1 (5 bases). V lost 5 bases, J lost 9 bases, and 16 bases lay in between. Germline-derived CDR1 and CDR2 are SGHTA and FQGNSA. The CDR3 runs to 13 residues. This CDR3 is CASSPQGRKKAFF. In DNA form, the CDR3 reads TGTGCCAGCAGCCCCCAGGGCCGCAAGAAAGCTTTCTTT.

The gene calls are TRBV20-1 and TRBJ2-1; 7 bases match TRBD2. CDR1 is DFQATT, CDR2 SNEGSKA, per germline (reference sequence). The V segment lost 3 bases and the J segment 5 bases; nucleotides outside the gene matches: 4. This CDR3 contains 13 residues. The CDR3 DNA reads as TGCAGTGCTAGCGCTAGCGGAGACAATGAGCAGTTCTTC. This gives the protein CSASASGDNEQFF.